Shown below are 15 T cell receptor beta chains from a single sample sequenced in a study of T cell repertoires in cytomegalovirus infection. TCRdb re-called the reads with MiXCR, one entry per CDR3 protein. The table has hundreds of thousands of distinct CDR3 sequences, about 33% seen once; the top ten hold around a sixth. What these receptors recognize is not known. Here the sequenced sample was cultured PBMCs, taken from culture after CMV antigen stimulation. These receptors were obtained from a human donor in good health (CMV status not recorded). Some clones in this sample may be carry-over from other donors' samples.

This clonotype came up a few times. The genes are TRBV29-1 and TRBJ1-2; D perhaps matches TRBD1 (6 bases). V gave up 3 bases and J gave up 4 bases, with 12 bases separating them. Per germline, CDR1 SQVTM and CDR2 ANQGSEA. There are 13 residues in the CDR3. This chain's CDR3 is CSVEDSLLYGYTF. CDR3 DNA sequence: TGCAGCGTTGAGGACAGTCTCCTCTATGGCTACACCTTC.

In its sample, this clonotype was seen a few times. The chain combines TRBV7-6 with TRBJ2-7; the match to TRBD1 covers 10 bases. V lost 1 base, J lost 7 bases, and 4 bases stayed unmatched. The V gene's germline CDR1 is SGHVS and CDR2 FNYEAQ. The CDR3 is made up of 14 amino acids. CDR3 loop: CASSLDDRGQEQYF. In DNA, the CDR3 is TGTGCCAGCAGCTTAGACGACAGGGGGCAAGAGCAGTACTTC.

The chain has TRBV5-1 and TRBJ2-1, with a possible D match to TRBD2 (5 bases). Trimming removed 0 bases from V and 1 base from J, with 8 bases in between. The length of the CDR3 is 15 residues. Germline CDR1 and CDR2: SGHRS and YFSETQ. CDR3 sequence: CASSLEAVSYNEQFF. CDR3 bases: TGCGCCAGCAGCTTGGAAGCGGTTTCCTACAATGAGCAGTTCTTC.

The J gene is TRBJ2-7, the V gene TRBV20-1, with 11 bases aligning to TRBD1. J lost 7 bases, V lost 5 bases, and 10 bases had no gene match. Germline V gene data show CDR1 as DFQATT and CDR2 as SNEGSKA (reference sequence). The CDR3 contains 14 residues. The CDR3 bases are TGCAGTGCTTCGTCAGGACAGGGGGCTTGGGAGCAGTACTTC. Residues: CSASSGQGAWEQYF.

A word on this clonotype: This clone may be a read error of a much larger clone one base away. The V and J genes are TRBV7-2 and TRBJ1-2, with D possibly TRBD1 on 5 matching bases. There are 13 residues in the CDR3. Trimming pared 7 bases from V and 8 bases from J, leaving 17 bases between. Germline V gives CDR1 SGHTA, CDR2 FQGNSA. CDR3 in amino acids: CASTPDTSLGYTF. Here the CDR3 DNA reads TGTGCCAGCACCCCGGACACCAGTCTGGGCTACACCTTC.

This clonotype was observed a handful of times. The chain links TRBV19 to TRBJ1-6; a weak D match, TRBD1 (5 bases). Trimming took 3 bases from V and 7 from J, leaving 13 bases between them. The CDR3 loop spans 15 amino acids. CDR1 and CDR2 from the germline V gene are LNHDA and SQIVND (reference sequence). The CDR3 DNA is TGTGCCAGTAGTATCCCACAGGAGAGGAATTCACCCCTCCACTTT. Residues: CASSIPQERNSPLHF. The full variable domain, with the rest looked up from reference TRBV19 and TRBJ1-6, is DGGITQSPKYLFRKEGQNVTLSCEQNLNHDAMYWYRQDPGQGLRLIYYSQIVNDFQKGDIAEGYSVSREKKESFPLTVTSAQKNPTAFYLCASSIPQERNSPLHFGNGTRLTVT.

The chain has TRBV6-1 and TRBJ1-2; D call uncertain. In germline, CDR1 is MNHNS, CDR2 SASEGT. V shed 10 bases and J shed 0 bases, with 9 bases lying between them. The CDR3 spans 12 residues. The CDR3 loop is CATYRTNYGYTF. CDR3 nucleotides: TGTGCCACCTACCGTACTAACTATGGCTACACCTTC.

CDR3 loop: CASSRDALVGSGANVLTF. The CDR3 DNA sequence: TGTGCCAGCAGTCGAGACGCATTAGTCGGCTCTGGGGCCAACGTCCTGACTTTC. The chain joins TRBV7-6 to TRBJ2-6, with unresolved D. This CDR3 is built from 18 residues. Trimming pared 6 bases from V and 0 bases from J, leaving 18 bases between. Germline lookup yields CDR1 SGHVS and CDR2 FNYEAQ.

A few counts support this clonotype. This chain connects TRBV27 to TRBJ2-1; D is unclear. Germline assignment: CDR1 MNHEY and CDR2 SMNVEV (reference sequence). The CDR3 covers 11 residues. V lost 9 bases and J 0 bases, leaving 3 bases between the germline ends. CDR3 nucleotides: TGTGCCAGTGTCTCCTACAATGAGCAGTTCTTC. This gives the protein CASVSYNEQFF.

The chain combines TRBV6-1 with TRBJ2-5; no reliable D call. This CDR3 comprises 13 residues. The germline V gene encodes CDR1 MNHNS and CDR2 SASEGT. The V end was cut by 6 bases, the J end by 0 bases, with 8 bases between. The CDR3, as DNA: TGTGCCAGCAGCACCACGTACCAAGAGACCCAGTACTTC. Its translation is CASSTTYQETQYF.

J is TRBJ2-1 and V is TRBV6-6; D is unclear. CDR1 is MNHNY and CDR2 is SVGAGI in the germline V gene (reference sequence). The V gene lost 9 bases and the J gene lost 5 bases, with 8 bases spanning the gap. This CDR3 is built from 11 residues. This CDR3 reads CASQEDNEQFF. The CDR3 bases are TGTGCCAGTCAAGAAGACAATGAGCAGTTCTTC.

The chain employs TRBV7-9 and TRBJ2-7; possibly TRBD1 for D (6 bases). Germline CDR1 SEHNR, CDR2 FQNEAQ (reference sequence). The CDR3 consists of 15 residues. Deletions cut 2 bases from V and 7 bases from J, with 18 bases between. CDR3 coding DNA: TGTGCCAGCAGCTTATATTCCGACAGGTTAGGTGAGCAGTACTTC. Its translation: CASSLYSDRLGEQYF.

V and J are TRBV5-4 and TRBJ1-2; D is uncertain. Germline-derived CDR1 and CDR2 are SGHNT and YYREEE (reference sequence). V was clipped by 0 bases and J by 8 bases, with 8 bases between them. The CDR3 runs 12 residues. The CDR3 reads CASSLDASGYTF. The CDR3 DNA follows: TGTGCCAGCAGCTTGGACGCTTCGGGCTACACCTTC. Full variable domain (outside the CDR3, taken from reference TRBV5-4 and TRBJ1-2): ETGVTQSPTHLIKTRGQQVTLRCSSQSGHNTVSWYQQALGQGPQFIFQYYREEENGRGNFPPRFSGLQFPNYSSELNVNALELDDSALYLCASSLDASGYTFGSGTRLTVV.

The chain has TRBV28 and TRBJ1-6; D remains ambiguous. The CDR3 is 14 amino acids. The V and J ends lost 1 base and 9 bases respectively, with 10 bases between them. Germline CDR1 and CDR2: MDHEN and SYDVKM. CDR3 coding DNA: TGTGCCAGCAGTTTATTTAGGCGGGGTTCACCCCTCCACTTT. Translated: CASSLFRRGSPLHF.

The chain is built from TRBV19 and TRBJ1-3; D might be TRBD1 (6 bases). From germline, CDR1 is LNHDA and CDR2 SQIVND (reference sequence). The ends were cut back, 10 bases at V and 2 bases at J, with 15 bases in the middle. The CDR3 has 14 residues. This chain's CDR3 is CATQGPGAGNTIYF. Here the CDR3 DNA reads TGTGCCACCCAGGGGCCGGGTGCTGGAAACACCATATATTTT.